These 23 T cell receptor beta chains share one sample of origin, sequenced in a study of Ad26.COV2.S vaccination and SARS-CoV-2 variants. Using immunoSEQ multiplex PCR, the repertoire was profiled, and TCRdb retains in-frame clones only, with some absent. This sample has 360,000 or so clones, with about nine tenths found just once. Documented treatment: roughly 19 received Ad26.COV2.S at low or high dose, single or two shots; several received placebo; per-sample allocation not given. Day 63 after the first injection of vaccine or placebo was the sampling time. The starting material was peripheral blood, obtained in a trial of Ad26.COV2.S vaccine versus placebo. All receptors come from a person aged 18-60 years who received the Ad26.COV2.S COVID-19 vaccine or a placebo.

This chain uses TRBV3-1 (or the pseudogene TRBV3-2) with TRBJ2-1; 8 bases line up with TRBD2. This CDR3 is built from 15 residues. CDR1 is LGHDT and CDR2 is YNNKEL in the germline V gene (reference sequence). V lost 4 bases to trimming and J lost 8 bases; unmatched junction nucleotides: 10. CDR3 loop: CASSLPGGAIDEQFF. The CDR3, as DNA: TGTGCCAGCAGCCTCCCCGGGGGGGCCATCGATGAGCAGTTCTTC.

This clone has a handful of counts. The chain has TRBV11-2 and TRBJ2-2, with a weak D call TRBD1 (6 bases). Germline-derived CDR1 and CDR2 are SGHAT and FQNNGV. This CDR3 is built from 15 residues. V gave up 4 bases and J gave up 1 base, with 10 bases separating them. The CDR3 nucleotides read TGTGCCAGCAGCTCCAGGGGTATGAACACCGGGGAGCTGTTTTTT. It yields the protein CASSSRGMNTGELFF.

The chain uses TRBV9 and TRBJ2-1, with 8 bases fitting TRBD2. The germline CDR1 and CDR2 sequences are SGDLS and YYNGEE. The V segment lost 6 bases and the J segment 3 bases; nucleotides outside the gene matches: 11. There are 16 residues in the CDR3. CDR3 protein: CASTAGVAGFYNEQFF. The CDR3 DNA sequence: TGTGCCAGCACCGCGGGGGTAGCGGGATTCTACAATGAGCAGTTCTTC.

CDR3 bases: TGTGCCAGCAGCCAATTTCGACTTCCTCAAGAGACCCAGTACTTC. Its translation is CASSQFRLPQETQYF. This chain joins TRBV3-1 (or the pseudogene TRBV3-2) and TRBJ2-5, with D uncertain. CDR1 is LGHDT, CDR2 YNNKEL, per germline (reference sequence). V lost 2 bases to trimming and J lost 2 bases, with 12 bases between them. This CDR3 region has 15 residues.

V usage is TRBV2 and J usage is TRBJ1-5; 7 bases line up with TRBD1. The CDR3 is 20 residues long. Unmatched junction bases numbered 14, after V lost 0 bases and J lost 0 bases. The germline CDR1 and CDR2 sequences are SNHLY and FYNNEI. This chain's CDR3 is CASSEALLGTAHYSNQPQHF. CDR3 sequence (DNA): TGTGCCAGCAGTGAAGCGCTTCTGGGGACAGCGCATTATAGCAATCAGCCCCAGCATTTT.

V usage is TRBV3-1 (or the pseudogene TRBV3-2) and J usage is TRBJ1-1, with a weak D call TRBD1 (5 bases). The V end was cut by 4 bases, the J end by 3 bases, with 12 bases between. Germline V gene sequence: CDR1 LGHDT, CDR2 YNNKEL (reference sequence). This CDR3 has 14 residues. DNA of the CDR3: TGTGCCAGCAGCCCCAACGGGGGGTACACTGAAGCTTTCTTT. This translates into CASSPNGGYTEAFF.

In DNA, the CDR3 is TGCGCCAGCAGCCGGGTAGGACAGGGGAACACCGGGGAGCTGTTTTTT. Translation: CASSRVGQGNTGELFF. The chain has TRBV4-1 and TRBJ2-2, with 8 bases identical to TRBD1. Losses at the gene ends were 4 bases for V and 1 base for J; bases not matched to a gene: 5. CDR1 MGHRA and CDR2 YSYEKL come from the germline V gene. The CDR3 has 16 amino acids.

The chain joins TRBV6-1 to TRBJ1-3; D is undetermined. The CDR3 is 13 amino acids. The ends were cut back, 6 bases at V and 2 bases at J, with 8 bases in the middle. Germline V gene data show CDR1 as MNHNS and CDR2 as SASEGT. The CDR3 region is CASSRDTGNTIYF. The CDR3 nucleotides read TGTGCCAGCAGCCGGGATACTGGAAACACCATATATTTT.

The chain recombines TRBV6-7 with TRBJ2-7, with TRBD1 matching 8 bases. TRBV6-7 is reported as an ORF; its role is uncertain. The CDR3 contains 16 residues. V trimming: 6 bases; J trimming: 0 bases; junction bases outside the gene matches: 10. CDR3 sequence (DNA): TGTGCCAGCAGCACTACAGGGGGTCACTTCTCCTACGAGCAGTACTTC. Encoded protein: CASSTTGGHFSYEQYF.

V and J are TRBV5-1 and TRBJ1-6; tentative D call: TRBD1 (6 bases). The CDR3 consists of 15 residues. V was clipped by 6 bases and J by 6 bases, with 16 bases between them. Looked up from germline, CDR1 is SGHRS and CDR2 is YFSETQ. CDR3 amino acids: CASTLGGGLNSPLHF. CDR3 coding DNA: TGCGCCAGCACCCTGGGAGGGGGACTTAATTCACCCCTCCACTTT.

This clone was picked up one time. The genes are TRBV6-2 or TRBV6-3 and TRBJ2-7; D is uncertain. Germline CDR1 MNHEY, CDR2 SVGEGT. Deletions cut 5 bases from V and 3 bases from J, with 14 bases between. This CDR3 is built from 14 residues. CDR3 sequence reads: CASSRQSNLYEQYF. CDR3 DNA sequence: TGTGCCAGCAGTCGACAAAGCAACCTCTACGAGCAGTACTTC.

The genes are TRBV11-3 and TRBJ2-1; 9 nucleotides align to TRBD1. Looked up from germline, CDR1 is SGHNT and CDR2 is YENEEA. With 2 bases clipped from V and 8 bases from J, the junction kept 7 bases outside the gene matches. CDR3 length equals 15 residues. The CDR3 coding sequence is TGTGCCAGCAGCTTAAGGACAGGGGCCTGGGATGAGCAGTTCTTC. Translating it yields CASSLRTGAWDEQFF.

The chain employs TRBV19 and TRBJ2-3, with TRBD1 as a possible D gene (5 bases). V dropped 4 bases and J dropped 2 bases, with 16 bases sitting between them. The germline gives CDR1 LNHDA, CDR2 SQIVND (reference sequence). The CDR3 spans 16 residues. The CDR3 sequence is CASSTPPGIATDTQYF. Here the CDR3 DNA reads TGTGCCAGTAGTACCCCCCCAGGGATTGCCACAGATACGCAGTATTTT.

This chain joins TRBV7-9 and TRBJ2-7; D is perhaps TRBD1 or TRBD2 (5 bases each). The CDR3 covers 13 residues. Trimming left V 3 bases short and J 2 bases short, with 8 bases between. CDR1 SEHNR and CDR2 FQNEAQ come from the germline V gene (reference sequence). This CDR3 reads CASSLGDPYEQYF. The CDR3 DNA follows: TGTGCCAGCAGCTTGGGGGATCCCTACGAGCAGTACTTC.

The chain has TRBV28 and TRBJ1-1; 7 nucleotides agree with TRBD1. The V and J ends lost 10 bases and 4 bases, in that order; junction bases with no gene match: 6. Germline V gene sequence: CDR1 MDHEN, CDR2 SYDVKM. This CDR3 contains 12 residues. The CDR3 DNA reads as TGTGCCACACAGGGGCAATTCACTGAAGCTTTCTTT. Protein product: CATQGQFTEAFF.

Written as DNA, the CDR3 is TGTGCTAGTGGTGCCCGAGGATTTGGGAACACTGAAGCTTTCTTT. Translated: CASGARGFGNTEAFF. The J gene is TRBJ1-1, the V gene TRBV12-5; no reliable D call. The germline V and J ends were trimmed by 5 bases and 1 base, with 14 bases remaining between them. CDR1 is LGHNT, CDR2 FRNRAP, per germline. This CDR3 has 15 residues.

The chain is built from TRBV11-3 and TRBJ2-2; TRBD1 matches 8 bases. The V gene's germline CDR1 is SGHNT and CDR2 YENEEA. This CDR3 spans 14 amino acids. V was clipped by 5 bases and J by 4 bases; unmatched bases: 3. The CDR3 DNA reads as TGTGCCAGCAGCCTAACAGGGGGCACCGGGGAGCTGTTTTTT. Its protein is CASSLTGGTGELFF.

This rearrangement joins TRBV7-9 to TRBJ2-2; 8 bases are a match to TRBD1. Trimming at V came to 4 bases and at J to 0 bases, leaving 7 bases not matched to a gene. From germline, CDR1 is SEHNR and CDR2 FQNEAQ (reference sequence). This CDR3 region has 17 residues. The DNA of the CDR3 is TGTGCCAGCAGCTGGGACCCGGGACAGGCGAACACCGGGGAGCTGTTTTTT. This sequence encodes CASSWDPGQANTGELFF.

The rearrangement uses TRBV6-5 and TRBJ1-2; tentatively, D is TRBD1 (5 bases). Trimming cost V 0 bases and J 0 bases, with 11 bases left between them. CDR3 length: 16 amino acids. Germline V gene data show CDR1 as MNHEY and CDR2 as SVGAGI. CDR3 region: CASSYSAGQANYGYTF. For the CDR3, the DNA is TGTGCCAGCAGTTACTCTGCAGGGCAAGCTAACTATGGCTACACCTTC.

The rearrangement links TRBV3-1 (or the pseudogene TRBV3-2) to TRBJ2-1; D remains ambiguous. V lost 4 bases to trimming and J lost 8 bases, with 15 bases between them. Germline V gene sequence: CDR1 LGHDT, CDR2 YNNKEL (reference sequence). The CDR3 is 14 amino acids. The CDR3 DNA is TGTGCCAGCAGCCTTGGACCCCAGTCGGATGAGCAGTTCTTC. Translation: CASSLGPQSDEQFF.

The CDR3 DNA reads as TGTGCCAGCAGCTTAGCGGGGACAGGTGGCAATCAGCCCCAGCATTTT. Protein: CASSLAGTGGNQPQHF. The chain uses TRBV7-9 and TRBJ1-5; 8 bases map to TRBD1. J gave up 2 bases and V 0 bases, and 3 bases lay outside the gene matches. The CDR3 is 16 amino acids. Germline assignment: CDR1 SEHNR and CDR2 FQNEAQ (reference sequence).

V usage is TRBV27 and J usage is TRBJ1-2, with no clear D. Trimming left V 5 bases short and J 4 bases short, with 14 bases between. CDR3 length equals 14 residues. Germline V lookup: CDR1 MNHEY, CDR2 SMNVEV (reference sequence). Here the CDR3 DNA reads TGTGCCAGCAGTCCCCTCGGAGATCTCTATGGCTACACCTTC. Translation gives CASSPLGDLYGYTF.

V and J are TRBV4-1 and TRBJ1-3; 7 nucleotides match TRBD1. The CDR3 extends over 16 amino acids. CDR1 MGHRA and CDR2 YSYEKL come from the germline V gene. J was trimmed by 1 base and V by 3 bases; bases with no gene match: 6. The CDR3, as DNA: TGCGCCAGCAGCCACGCCGACAGGGTATCTGGAAACACCATATATTTT. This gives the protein CASSHADRVSGNTIYF.